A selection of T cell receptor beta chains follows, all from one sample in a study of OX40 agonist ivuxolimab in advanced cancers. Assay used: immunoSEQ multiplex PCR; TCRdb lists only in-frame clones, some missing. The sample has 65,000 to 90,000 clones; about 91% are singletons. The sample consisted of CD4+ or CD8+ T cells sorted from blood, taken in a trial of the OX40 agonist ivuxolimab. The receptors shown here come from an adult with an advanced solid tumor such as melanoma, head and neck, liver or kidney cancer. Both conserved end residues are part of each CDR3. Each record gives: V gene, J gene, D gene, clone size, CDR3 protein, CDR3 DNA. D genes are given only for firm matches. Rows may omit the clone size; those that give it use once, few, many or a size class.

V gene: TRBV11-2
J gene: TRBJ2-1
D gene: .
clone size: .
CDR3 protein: CASSFGGANEQFF
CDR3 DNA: TGTGCCAGCAGCTTTGGAGGGGCCAATGAGCAGTTCTTC

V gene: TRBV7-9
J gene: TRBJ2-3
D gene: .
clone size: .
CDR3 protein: CASSSDAVVYTQYF
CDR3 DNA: TGTGCCAGCAGCTCGGACGCGGTGGTGTATACGCAGTATTTT

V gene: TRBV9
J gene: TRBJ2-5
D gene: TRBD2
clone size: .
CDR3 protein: CASSVGLAEETQYF
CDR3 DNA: TGTGCCAGCAGCGTAGGACTAGCGGAGGAGACCCAGTACTTC

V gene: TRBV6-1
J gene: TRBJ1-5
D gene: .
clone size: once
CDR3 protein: CASRLQGNQPQHF
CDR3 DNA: TGTGCCAGCAGGCTACAGGGAAATCAGCCCCAGCATTTT

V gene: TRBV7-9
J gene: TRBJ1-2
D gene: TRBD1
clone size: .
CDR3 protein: CASSPGQVSYGYTF
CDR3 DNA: TGTGCCAGCAGCCCTGGACAGGTTAGCTATGGCTACACCTTC

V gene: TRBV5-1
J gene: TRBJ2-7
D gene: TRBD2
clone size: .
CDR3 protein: CASSFGLAGNDEQYF
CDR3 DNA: TGCGCCAGCAGCTTCGGACTAGCGGGAAACGATGAGCAGTACTTC

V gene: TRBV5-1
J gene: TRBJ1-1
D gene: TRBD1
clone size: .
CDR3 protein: CASSLDRGQGNTEAFF
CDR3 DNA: TGCGCCAGCAGCTTGGACAGGGGGCAAGGGAACACTGAAGCTTTCTTT

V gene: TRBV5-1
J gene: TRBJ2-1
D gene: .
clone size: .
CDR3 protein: CASSRLQYNEQFF
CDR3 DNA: TGCGCCAGCAGCCGTCTACAGTACAATGAGCAGTTCTTC

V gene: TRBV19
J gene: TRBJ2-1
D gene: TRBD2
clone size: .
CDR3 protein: CASSMKGTSGRSADEQFF
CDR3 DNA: TGTGCCAGTAGTATGAAGGGGACTAGCGGGAGGTCTGCTGATGAGCAGTTCTTC

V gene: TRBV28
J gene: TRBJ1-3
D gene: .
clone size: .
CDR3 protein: CASNTAGGSGNTIYF
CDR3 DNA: TGTGCCAGCAACACCGCGGGGGGTTCTGGAAACACCATATATTTT

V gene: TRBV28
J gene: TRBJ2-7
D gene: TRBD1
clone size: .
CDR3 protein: CASSSGSGQGLYEQYF
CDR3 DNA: TGTGCCAGCAGTTCCGGATCGGGACAGGGTTTATACGAGCAGTACTTC

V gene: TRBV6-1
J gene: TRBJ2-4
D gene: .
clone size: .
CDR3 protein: CASSEARLAKNIQYF
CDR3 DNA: TGTGCCAGCAGTGAAGCTAGGTTAGCCAAAAACATTCAGTACTTC

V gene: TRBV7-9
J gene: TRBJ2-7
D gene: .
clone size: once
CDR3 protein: CASSLTTVGEQYF
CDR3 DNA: TGTGCCAGCAGCTTGACAACGGTGGGAGAGCAGTACTTC

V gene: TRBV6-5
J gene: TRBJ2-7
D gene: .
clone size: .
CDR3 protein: CASRRGQSSYEQYF
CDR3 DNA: TGTGCCAGCAGAAGAGGACAGAGCTCCTACGAGCAGTACTTC

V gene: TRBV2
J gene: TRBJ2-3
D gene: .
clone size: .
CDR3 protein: CASSETTMAQYF
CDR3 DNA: TGTGCCAGCAGTGAAACAACGATGGCGCAGTATTTT

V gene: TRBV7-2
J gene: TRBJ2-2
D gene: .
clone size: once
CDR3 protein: CASSPYQVAGELFF
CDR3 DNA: TGTGCCAGCAGCCCGTACCAGGTAGCCGGGGAGCTGTTTTTT

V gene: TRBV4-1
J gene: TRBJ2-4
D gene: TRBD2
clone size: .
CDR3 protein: CASSQEGLAGASAKNIQYF
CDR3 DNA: TGCGCCAGCAGCCAAGAAGGGCTAGCGGGAGCTTCAGCCAAAAACATTCAGTACTTC

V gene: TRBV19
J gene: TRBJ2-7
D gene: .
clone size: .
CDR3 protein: CATPGLGYEQYF
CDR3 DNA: TGTGCCACCCCAGGGCTTGGCTACGAGCAGTACTTC

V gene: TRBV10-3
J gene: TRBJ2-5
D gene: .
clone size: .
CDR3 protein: CAIRAENWAETQYF
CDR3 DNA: TGTGCCATCAGGGCCGAAAACTGGGCAGAGACCCAGTACTTC

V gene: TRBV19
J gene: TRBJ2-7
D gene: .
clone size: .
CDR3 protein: CASSPPGRDLYEQYF
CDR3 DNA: TGTGCCAGTAGTCCTCCCGGCAGGGATCTCTACGAGCAGTACTTC

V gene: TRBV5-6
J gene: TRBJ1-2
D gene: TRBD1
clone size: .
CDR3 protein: CASSFPGQGGVYGYTF
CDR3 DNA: TGTGCCAGCAGCTTTCCTGGACAGGGGGGAGTTTATGGCTACACCTTC

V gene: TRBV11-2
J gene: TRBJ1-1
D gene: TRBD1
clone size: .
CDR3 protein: CASSLGGGNTEAFF
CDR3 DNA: TGTGCCAGCAGCTTAGGAGGGGGCAACACTGAAGCTTTCTTT

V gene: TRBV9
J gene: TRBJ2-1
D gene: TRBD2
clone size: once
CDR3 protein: CASSVGPSGRDEQFF
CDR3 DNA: TGTGCCAGCAGCGTAGGTCCTAGCGGGAGAGATGAGCAGTTCTTC

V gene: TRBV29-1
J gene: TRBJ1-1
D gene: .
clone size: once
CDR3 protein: CSVGRQLNTEAFF
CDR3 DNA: TGCAGCGTTGGAAGACAGCTCAACACTGAAGCTTTCTTT

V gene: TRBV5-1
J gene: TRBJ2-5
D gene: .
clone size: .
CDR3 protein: CASSFGGEETQYF
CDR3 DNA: TGCGCCAGCAGCTTTGGAGGGGAGGAGACCCAGTACTTC

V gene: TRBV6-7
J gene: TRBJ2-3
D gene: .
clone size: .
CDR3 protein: CASSYEGQKEDTQYF
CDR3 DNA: TGTGCCAGCAGTTACGAGGGACAAAAAGAGGATACGCAGTATTTT

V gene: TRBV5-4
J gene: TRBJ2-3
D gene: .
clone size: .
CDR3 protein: CASSLAGGDTQYF
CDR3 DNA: TGTGCCAGCAGCTTAGCGGGTGGAGATACGCAGTATTTT

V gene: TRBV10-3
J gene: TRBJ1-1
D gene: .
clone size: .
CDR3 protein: CAISELRGTEAFF
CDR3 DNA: TGTGCCATCAGTGAGTTGAGGGGCACTGAAGCTTTCTTT

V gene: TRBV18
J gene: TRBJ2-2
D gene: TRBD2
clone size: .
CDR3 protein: CASSPGTSGITGELFF
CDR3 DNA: TGTGCCAGCTCGCCAGGGACTAGCGGGATCACCGGGGAGCTGTTTTTT

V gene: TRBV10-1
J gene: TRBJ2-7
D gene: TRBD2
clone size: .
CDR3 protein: CASSGPGGPLYF
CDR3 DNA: TGCGCCAGCAGTGGTCCGGGGGGGCCACTGTACTTC

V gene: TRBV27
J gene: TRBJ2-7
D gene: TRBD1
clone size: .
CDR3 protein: CASSLSGQGAKRGEYEQYF
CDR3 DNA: TGTGCCAGCAGTTTATCCGGACAGGGGGCGAAGAGGGGGGAGTACGAGCAGTACTTC

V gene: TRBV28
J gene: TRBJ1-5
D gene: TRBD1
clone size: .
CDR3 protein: CASSFPGQGFSNQPQHF
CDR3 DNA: TGTGCCAGCAGTTTCCCCGGACAGGGGTTTAGCAATCAGCCCCAGCATTTT

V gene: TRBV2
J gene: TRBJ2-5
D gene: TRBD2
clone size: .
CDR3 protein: CASRKGGGSETQYF
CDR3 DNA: TGTGCCAGCAGGAAGGGCGGGGGATCAGAGACCCAGTACTTC

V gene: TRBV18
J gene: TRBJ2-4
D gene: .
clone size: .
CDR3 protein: CASSPPNTGGRGNIQYF
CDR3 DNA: TGTGCCAGCTCACCACCGAATACGGGGGGCAGAGGAAACATTCAGTACTTC

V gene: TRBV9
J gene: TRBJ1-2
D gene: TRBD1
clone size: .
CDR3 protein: CASSVVGQGSLYGYTF
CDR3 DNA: TGTGCCAGCAGCGTCGTTGGACAGGGGAGTTTGTATGGCTACACCTTC

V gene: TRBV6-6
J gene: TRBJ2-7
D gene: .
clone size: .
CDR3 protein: CASCEFYEQYF
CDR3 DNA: TGTGCCAGCTGTGAGTTCTACGAGCAGTACTTC

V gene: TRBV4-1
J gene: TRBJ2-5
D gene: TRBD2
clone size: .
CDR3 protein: CASSQLGLAGRETQYF
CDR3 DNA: TGCGCCAGCAGCCAACTTGGACTAGCGGGACGGGAGACCCAGTACTTC

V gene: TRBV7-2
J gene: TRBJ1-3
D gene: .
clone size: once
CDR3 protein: CASSPGAGNTIYF
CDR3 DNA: TGTGCCAGCAGCCCCGGGGCCGGGAACACCATATATTTT

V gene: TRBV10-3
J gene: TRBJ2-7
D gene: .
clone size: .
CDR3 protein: CAIREGGNSYEQYF
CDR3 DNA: TGTGCCATCAGAGAGGGGGGAAATTCCTACGAGCAGTACTTC

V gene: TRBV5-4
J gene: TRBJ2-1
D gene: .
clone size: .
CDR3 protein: CASSWGDRNNEQFF
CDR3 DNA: TGTGCCAGCAGCTGGGGGGACCGAAACAATGAGCAGTTCTTC

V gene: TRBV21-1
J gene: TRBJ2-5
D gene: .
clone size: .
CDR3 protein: CASSKEDRVKTQYF
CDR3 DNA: TGTGCCAGCAGCAAAGAGGACAGGGTGAAGACCCAGTACTTC

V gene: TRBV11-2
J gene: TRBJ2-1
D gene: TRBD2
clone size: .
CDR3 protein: CASSLGTSSDGQFF
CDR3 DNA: TGTGCCAGCAGCTTAGGGACTAGTTCCGACGGGCAGTTCTTC

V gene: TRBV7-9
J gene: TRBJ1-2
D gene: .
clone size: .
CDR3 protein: CASSLERGHGGYTF
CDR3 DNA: TGTGCCAGCAGCCTCGAACGAGGGCATGGGGGCTACACCTTC

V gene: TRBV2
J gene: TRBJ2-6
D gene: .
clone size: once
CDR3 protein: CASSEEGGSGANVLTF
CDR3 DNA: TGTGCCAGCAGTGAAGAGGGGGGCTCTGGGGCCAACGTCCTGACTTTC

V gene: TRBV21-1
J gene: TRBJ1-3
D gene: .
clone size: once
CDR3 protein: CASSKVPRAGNTIYF
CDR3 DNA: TGTGCCAGCAGCAAAGTCCCCAGGGCTGGAAACACCATATATTTT

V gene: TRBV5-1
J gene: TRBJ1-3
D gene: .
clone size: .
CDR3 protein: CASSSSGYSADTIYF
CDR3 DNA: TGCGCCAGCAGCTCCTCGGGGTACTCAGCAGACACCATATATTTT

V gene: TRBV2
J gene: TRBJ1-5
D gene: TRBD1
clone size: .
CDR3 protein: CASRGQGGQPQHF
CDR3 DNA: TGTGCCAGCAGGGGACAGGGTGGTCAGCCCCAGCATTTT